The entry below gives a single T cell receptor (beta chain) sequence along with its context. This clone has just a few counts. No cognate antigen has been identified for it. There are no base qualities to consult, and no much larger clone falls within one base. The immunoSEQ Assay, a bias-controlled multiplex PCR, was used to amplify TCRbeta CDR3 regions from genomic DNA. The published analysis was carried out like this. Within the assay, amplification of reference gene primers was used to estimate how many nucleated cells each sample contained. Sequence reads were collapsed and filtered to measure the absolute abundance of every unique TCRbeta CDR3 rearrangement. For each sample, productive Simpson clonality was calculated by taking the square root of Simpson's diversity index across productive rearrangements. The source is immuneACCESS, and TCRdb retained only in-frame sequences with V and J called. Part of the clones is not carried over; for the studies checked, unresolved V genes explain less than half of this, and the remainder is unexplained. Clonal size and the V and J genes are those of that table, whereas D and trimming came from the DNA. The sample yields 250,000 to 400,000 clones; more than 75% were counted once. Around 2.7% of the sample is taken by the ten largest.

This entry belongs to a study of blood T cell repertoires in COVID-19 (dated by TCRdb to the early 2020s). In the study overall: Samples covering the acute and convalescent phases of COVID-19 were provided by collaborators in the United States, Italy and Spain. The prospective study material was composed of cDNA or gDNA derived from T cells, B-cell-depleted T cells, or PBMCs. Subjects who had been exposed to COVID-19, were actively infected with it, or had recovered from it provided the deeply sampled blood TCRbeta repertoires that made up the dataset. A freely available public database, intended as a resource for researchers studying the immune response to SARS-CoV-2, is where the repertoires were released. Samples were obtained from the ongoing ImmuneRACE study (first 160 participants) and from about 1,300 subjects provided by 6 global collaborators. A de-identified subject ID, COVID-19 status, age in years and sex were almost always included in the sample metadata. Where available, HLA class I and class II types were taken from metadata supplied by the sample provider and were not determined by assay-based typing.

Enrolling through a virtual design, the prospective study's participants ranged in age from roughly 18 to 95 years and lived across around 25 United States geographic areas. In the prospective study, participants were assigned to cohorts based on the clinical history participants reported in a screening survey and a study questionnaire. ImmuneRACE Cohort 3 recovered participants were defined by two consecutive negative NP/OP PCR tests, healthcare professional clearance, or symptom resolution. Mobile phlebotomists in the prospective study collected whole blood, serum and a nasopharyngeal or oropharyngeal swab from every participant. Participants in the prospective study had the option to provide additional blood draws and questionnaires over a roughly two-month period. Blood samples from the prospective study were shipped frozen or at room temperature prior to DNA extraction. General conclusions and limits of the study: The amount of clinical and demographic metadata varied by source and participant and was provided uncurated.

The clonotype comes from a man aged 60-69 years who had recovered from COVID-19. The sequencing input was PBMCs or T cells enriched from blood (not recorded which).

CDR3 loop: CSVRKAGDTQYF. DNA sequence: TGCAGCGTTCGAAAAGCGGGGGATACGCAGTATTTT. The chain is encoded by TRBV29-1 joined to TRBJ2-3, with TRBD2 identical over 7 junction bases. The germline V gene yields SQVTM for CDR1 and ANQGSEA for CDR2. Trimming accounts for 5 bases at V and 6 bases at J, while the number of junction bases matched to no gene is 5. Measured from the cysteine to the phenylalanine, the CDR3 is 12 residues long. The sequence is cut down to CDR3 DNA, 36 bases in frame from base 1.